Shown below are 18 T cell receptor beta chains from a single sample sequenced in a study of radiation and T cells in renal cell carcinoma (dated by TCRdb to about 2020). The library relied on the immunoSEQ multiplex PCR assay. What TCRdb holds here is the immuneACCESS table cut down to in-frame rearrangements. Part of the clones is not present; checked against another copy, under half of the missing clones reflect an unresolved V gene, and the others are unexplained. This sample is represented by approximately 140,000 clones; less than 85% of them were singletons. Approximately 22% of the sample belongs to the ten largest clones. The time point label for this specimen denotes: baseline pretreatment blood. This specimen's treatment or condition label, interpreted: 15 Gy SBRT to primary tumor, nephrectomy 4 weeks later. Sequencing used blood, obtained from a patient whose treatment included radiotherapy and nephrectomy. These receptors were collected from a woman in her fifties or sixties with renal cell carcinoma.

The CDR3 DNA is TGTGCCAGCAGCTTAGCACTAAATAATGAGCAGTTCTTC. Protein: CASSLALNNEQFF. This rearrangement joins TRBV7-6 to TRBJ2-1, with D hard to call. The CDR3 spans 13 residues. Trimming removed 0 bases at V and 7 bases at J, with 7 bases between. Germline V gene sequence: CDR1 SGHVS, CDR2 FNYEAQ.

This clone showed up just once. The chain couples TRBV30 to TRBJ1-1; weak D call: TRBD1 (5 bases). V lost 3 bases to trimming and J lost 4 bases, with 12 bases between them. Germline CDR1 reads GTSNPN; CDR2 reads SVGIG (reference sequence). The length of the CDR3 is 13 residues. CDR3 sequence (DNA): TGTGCCTGGAGGGGAGGGGCTGCCACTGAAGCTTTCTTT. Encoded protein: CAWRGGAATEAFF.

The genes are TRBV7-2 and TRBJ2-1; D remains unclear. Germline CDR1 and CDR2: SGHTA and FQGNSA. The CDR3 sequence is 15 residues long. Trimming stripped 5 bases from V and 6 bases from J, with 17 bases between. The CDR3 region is CASSPPGWWVNEQFF. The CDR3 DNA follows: TGTGCCAGCAGCCCCCCCGGCTGGTGGGTCAATGAGCAGTTCTTC.

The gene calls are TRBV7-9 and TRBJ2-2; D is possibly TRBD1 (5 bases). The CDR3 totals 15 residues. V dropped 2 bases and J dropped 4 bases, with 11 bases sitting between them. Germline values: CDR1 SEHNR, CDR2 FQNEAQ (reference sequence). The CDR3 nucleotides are TGTGCCAGCAGCTTATCAGGGTCGGGCACCGGGGAGCTGTTTTTT. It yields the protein CASSLSGSGTGELFF.

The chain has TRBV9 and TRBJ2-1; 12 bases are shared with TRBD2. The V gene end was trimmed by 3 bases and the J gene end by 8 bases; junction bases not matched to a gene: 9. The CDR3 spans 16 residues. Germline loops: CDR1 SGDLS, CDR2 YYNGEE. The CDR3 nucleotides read TGTGCCAGCAGCGACCCTAGCGGGGGGGCCGGCGATGAGCAGTTCTTC. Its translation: CASSDPSGGAGDEQFF.

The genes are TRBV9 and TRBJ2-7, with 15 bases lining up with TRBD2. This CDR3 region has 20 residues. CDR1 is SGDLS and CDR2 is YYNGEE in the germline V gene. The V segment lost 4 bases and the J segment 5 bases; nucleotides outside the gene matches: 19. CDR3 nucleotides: TGTGCCAGCAGCCCCCTAGGGTCGAGTGGACTAGCGGGAGGGAGAGACGAGCAGTACTTC. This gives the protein CASSPLGSSGLAGGRDEQYF. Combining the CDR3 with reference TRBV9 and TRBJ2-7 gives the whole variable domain DSGVTQTPKHLITATGQRVTLRCSPRSGDLSVYWYQQSLDQGLQFLIQYYNGEERAKGNILERFSAQQFPDLHSELNLSSLELGDSALYFCASSPLGSSGLAGGRDEQYFGPGTRLTVT.

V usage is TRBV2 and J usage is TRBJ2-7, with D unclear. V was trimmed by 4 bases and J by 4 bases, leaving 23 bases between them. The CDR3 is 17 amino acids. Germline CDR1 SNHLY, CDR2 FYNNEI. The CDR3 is CASSGYTYSLSNYEQYF. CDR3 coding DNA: TGTGCCAGCAGTGGTTATACCTACTCTTTGTCCAATTACGAGCAGTACTTC.

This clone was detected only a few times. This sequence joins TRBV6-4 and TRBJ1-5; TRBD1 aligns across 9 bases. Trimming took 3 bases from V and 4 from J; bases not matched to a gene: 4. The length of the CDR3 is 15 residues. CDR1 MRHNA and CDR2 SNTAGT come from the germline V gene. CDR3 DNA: TGTGCCAGCAGTGAAACAGGGGGCGGGAATCAGCCCCAGCATTTT. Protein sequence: CASSETGGGNQPQHF.

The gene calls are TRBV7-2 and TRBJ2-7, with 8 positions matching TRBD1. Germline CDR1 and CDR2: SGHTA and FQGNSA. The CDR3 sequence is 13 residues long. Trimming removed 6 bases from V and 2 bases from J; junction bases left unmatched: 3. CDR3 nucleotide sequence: TGTGCCAGCAGTCTGGACAGGGCCTACGAGCAGTACTTC. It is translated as CASSLDRAYEQYF.

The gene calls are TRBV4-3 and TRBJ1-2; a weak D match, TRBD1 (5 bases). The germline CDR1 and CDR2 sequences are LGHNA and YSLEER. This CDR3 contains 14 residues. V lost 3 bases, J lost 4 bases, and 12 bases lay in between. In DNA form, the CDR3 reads TGCGCCAGCAGCCACACCGGGACGGGCTATGGCTACACCTTC. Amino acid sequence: CASSHTGTGYGYTF.

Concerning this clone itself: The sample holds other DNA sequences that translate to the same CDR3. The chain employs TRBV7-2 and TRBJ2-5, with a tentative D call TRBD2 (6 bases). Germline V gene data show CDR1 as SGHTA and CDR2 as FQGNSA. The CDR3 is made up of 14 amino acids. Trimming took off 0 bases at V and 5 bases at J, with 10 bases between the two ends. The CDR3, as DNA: TGTGCCAGCAGCTTAGCGCGGGGTGGTGAGACCCAGTACTTC. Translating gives CASSLARGGETQYF.

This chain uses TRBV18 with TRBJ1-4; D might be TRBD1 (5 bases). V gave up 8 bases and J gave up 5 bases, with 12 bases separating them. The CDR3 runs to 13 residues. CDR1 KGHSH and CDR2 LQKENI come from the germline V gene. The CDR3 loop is CASQRGGNEKLFF. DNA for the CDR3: TGTGCCAGCCAACGGGGGGGAAATGAAAAACTGTTTTTT.

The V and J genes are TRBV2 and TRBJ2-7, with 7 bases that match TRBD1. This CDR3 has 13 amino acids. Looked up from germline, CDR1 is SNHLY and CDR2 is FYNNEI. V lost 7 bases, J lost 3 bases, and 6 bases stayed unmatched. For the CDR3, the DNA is TGTGCCAGCATGCAGGGGGATCGCTACGAGCAGTACTTC. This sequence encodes CASMQGDRYEQYF.

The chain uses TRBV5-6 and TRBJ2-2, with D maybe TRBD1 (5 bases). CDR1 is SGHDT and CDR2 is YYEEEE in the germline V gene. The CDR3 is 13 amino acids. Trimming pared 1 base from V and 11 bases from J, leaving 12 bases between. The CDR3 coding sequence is TGTGCCAGCAGCTTGCAGGGATTCAGTGAGCTGTTTTTT. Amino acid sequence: CASSLQGFSELFF.

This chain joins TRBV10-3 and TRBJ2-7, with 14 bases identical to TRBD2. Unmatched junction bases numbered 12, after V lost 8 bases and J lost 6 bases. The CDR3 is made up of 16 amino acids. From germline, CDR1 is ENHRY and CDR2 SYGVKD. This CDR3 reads CAIGFGLAGGKGEQYF. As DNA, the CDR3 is TGTGCCATCGGATTTGGACTAGCGGGAGGTAAGGGCGAGCAGTACTTC.

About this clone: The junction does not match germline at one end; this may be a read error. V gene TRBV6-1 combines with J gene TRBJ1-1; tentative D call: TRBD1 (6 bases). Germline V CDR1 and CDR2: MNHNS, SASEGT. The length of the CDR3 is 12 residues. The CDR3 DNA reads TGTGCCATCAGTGAGGGGGTAAGTGAAGCTTTCTTT. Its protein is CAISEGVSEAFF.

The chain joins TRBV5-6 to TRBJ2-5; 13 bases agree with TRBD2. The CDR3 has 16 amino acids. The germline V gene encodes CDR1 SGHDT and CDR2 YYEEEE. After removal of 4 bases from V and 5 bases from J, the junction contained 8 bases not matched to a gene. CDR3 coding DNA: TGTGCCAGCAGCCTTTACTGGACTAGCGGGAGTGAGACCCAGTACTTC. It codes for CASSLYWTSGSETQYF.

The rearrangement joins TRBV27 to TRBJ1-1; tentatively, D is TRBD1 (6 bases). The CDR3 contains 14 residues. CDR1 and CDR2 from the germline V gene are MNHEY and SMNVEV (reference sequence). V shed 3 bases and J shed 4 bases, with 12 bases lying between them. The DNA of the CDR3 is TGTGCCAGCAGTTTCGGACAGAGAGGCACTGAAGCTTTCTTT. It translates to CASSFGQRGTEAFF.